This T cell receptor beta chain comes out of a study of T cell responses to AZD1222 COVID-19 vaccine. Study-wide results and limits: Seropositive at baseline were only a handful of AZD1222 recipients.

Data came from immunoSEQ multiplex PCR; TCRdb stores just in-frame clones and leaves some out. The sample consists of about 110,000 clones, roughly nine tenths of them appearing once. Regarding this clone: The antigen is not known.

V was trimmed by 1 base and J by 4 bases, leaving 7 bases between them. CDR1 and CDR2 (germline): LGHDT, YNNKEL (reference sequence). This CDR3 is built from 13 residues. This sequence originates from an adult in good health. Sequenced here: peripheral blood, sampled on day 0 of AZD1222 vaccination. V usage is TRBV3-1 (or the pseudogene TRBV3-2) and J usage is TRBJ1-1; perhaps TRBD1 as D (6 bases). The CDR3 sequence: CASSQARGTEAFF. CDR3 nucleotide sequence: TGTGCCAGCAGCCAAGCCAGGGGCACTGAAGCTTTCTTT.